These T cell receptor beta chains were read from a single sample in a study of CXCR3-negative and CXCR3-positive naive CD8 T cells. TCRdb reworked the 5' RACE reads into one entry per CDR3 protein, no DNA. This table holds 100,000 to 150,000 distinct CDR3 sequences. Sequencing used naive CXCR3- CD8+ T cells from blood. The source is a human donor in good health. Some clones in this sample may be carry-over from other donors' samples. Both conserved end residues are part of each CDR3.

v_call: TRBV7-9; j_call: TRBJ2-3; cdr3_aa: CASRTTSGAGTQYF
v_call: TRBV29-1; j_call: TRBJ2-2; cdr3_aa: CSVWSRENTGELFF
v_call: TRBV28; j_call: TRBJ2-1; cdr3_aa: CASSFSGLAGGYKNEQFF
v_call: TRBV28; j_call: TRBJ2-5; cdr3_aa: CASSEGPPLQETQYF
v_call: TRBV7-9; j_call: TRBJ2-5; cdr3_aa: CASSPWGGETQYF
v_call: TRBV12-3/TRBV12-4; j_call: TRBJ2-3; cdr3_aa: CASTTTSSTDTQYF
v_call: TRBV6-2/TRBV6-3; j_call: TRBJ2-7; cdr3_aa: CASSYGMSYEQYF
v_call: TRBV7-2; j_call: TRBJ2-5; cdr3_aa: CASSAWRLGGETQYF
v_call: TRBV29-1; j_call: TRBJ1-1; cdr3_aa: CSVEEVGLSSTEAFF
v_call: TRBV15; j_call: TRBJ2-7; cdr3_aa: CATSRDGLGDTYEQYF
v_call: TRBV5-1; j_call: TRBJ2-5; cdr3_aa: CASSLRRTREETQYF
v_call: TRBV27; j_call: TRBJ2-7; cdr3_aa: CASSHGQGAYEQYF
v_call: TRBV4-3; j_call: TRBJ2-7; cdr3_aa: CASSQRWTGRYEQYF
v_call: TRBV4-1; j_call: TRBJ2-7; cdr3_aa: CASSQGVSYEQYF
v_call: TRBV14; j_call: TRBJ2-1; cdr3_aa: CASSQDLSGLTPNEQFF
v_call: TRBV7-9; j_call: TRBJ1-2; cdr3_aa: CASSNRPGDYGYTF
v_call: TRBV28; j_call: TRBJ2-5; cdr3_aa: CASSFRLAGTNQETQYF
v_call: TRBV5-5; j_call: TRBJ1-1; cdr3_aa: CASSPRPGRENTEAFF
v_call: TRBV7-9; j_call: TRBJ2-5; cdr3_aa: CASSRTPMGYQETQYF
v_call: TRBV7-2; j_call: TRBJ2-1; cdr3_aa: CAIRESSYNEQFF
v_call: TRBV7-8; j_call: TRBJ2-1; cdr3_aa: CASSSLEPGLAGNEQFF
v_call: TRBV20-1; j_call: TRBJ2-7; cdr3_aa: CSARDLDRPYEQYF
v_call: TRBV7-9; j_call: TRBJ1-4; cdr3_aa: CASSPRPTGTDEKLFF
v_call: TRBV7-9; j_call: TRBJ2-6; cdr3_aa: CASSSSSGPKGSGANVLTF
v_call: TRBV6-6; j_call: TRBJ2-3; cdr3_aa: CASKAAGEVQYF
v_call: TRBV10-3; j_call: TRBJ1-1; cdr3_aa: CAISHPEGGYSEAFF
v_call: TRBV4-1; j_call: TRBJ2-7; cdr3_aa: CASSHGRPYEQYF
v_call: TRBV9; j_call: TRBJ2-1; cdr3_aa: CASSVEGETYNEQFF
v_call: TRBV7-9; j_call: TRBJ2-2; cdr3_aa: CASSFPRGPGELFF
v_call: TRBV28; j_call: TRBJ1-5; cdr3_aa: CASSLWGAPNQPQHF
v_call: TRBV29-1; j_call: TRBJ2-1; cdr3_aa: CSPLLAGGNNEQFF
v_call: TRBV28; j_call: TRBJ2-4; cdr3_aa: CARSPGGGEGDIQYF
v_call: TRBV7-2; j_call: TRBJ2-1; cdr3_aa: CASSLDTSGAYNEQFF
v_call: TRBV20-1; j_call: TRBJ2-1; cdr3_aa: CSAREEDEQFF
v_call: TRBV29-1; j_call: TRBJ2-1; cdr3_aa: CSVAHRSLRSYNEQFF
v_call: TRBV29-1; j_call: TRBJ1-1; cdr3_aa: CSGREGMNTEAFF
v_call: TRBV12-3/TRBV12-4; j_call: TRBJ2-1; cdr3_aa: CASSKAGHNNEQFF
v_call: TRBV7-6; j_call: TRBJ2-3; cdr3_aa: CASSPRTSGRNWNTQYF
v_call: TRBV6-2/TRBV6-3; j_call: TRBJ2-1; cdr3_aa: CASSSLAGYNEQFF
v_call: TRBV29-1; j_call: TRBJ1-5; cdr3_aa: CSVVSIANQPQHF
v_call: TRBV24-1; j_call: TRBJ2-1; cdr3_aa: CATSVSNSEQFF
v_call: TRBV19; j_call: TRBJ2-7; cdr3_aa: CASNDRTYEQYF
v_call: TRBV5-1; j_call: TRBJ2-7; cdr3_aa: CASSLEIGTGYEQYF
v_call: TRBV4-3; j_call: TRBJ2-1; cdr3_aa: CASSQATGLAVANEQFF
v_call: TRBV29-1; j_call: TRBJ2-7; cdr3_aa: CSVGEQGLHEQYF
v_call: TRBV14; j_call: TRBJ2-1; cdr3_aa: CASSPDRSSYNEQFF
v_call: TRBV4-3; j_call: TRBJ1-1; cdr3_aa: CASSHNAAQGLTFGAFF
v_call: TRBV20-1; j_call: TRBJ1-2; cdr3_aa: CSARDLQGAGGYTF
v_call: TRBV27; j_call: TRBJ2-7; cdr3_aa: CASSPPINRDSSYEQYF
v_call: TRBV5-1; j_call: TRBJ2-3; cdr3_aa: CASSWGQGEDTQYF